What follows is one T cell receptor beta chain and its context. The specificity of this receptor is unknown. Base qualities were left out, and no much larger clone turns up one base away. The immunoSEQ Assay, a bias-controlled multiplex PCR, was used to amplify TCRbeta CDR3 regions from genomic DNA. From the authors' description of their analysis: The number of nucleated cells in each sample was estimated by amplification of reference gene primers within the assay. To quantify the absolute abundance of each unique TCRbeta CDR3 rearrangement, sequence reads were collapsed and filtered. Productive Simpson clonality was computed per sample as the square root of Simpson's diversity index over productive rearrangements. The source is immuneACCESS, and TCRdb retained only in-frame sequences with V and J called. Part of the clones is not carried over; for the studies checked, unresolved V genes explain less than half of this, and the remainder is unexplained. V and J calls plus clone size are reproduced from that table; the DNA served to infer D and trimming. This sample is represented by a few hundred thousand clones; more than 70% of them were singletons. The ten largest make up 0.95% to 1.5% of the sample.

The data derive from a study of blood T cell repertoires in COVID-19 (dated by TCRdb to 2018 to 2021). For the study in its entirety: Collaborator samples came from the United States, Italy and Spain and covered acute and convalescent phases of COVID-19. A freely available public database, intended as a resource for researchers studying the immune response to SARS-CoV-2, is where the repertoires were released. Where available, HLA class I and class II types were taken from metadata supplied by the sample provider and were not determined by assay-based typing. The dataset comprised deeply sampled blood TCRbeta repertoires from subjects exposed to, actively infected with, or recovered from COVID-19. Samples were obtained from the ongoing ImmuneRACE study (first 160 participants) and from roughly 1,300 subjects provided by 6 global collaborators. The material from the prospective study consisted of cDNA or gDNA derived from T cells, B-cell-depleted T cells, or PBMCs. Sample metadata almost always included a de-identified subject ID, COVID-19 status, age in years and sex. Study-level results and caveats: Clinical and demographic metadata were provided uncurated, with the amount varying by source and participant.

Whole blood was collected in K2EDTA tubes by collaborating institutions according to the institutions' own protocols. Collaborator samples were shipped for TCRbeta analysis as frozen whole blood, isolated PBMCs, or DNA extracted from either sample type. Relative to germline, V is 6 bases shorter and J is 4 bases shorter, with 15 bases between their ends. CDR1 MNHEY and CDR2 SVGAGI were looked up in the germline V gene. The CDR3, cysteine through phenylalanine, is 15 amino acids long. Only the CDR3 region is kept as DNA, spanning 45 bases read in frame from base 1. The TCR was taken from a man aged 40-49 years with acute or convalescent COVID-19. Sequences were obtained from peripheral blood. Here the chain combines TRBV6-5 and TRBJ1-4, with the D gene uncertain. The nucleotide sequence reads TGTGCCAGCAGGGGCCCCAACCGGCGTAATGAAAAACTGTTTTTT. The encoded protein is CASRGPNRRNEKLFF.